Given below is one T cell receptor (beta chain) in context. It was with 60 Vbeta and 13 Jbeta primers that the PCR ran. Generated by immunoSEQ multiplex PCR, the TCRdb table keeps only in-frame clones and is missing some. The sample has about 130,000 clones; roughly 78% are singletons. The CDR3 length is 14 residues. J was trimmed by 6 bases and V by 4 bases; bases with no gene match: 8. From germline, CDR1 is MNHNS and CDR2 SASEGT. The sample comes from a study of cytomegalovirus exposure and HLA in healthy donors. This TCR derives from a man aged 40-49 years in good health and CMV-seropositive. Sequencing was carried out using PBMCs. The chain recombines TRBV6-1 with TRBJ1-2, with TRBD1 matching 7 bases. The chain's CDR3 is CASSGHTGEDGYTF. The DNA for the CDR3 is TGTGCCAGCAGTGGACATACAGGGGAGGATGGCTACACCTTC.